The T cell receptor beta chain under discussion was sequenced for a study of patients and donors after allogeneic stem cell transplantation. Via MiXCR, TCRdb re-called the RT-PCR reads, giving one row per CDR3 protein. The table shows approximately 160,000 distinct CDR3 sequences, with 20% to 25% occurring only once. The V gene lost 6 bases and the J gene lost 1 base, with 13 bases spanning the gap. The germline V gene encodes CDR1 DFQATT and CDR2 SNEGSKA (reference sequence). The CDR3 length is 13 residues. The sample was blood, either unsorted or a sorted T cell fraction (not recorded which). This clonotype originated in a human donor who was either an allogeneic HSCT recipient or a stem cell or donor lymphocyte infusion donor (not recorded which). It is not recorded whose cells these are; they may come from a transplant donor. This chain joins TRBV20-1 and TRBJ2-7; no reliable D call. CDR3 in DNA: TGCAGTGCCGCTTTCATGCAGTCCTACGAGCAGTACTTC. Its protein product is CSAAFMQSYEQYF.